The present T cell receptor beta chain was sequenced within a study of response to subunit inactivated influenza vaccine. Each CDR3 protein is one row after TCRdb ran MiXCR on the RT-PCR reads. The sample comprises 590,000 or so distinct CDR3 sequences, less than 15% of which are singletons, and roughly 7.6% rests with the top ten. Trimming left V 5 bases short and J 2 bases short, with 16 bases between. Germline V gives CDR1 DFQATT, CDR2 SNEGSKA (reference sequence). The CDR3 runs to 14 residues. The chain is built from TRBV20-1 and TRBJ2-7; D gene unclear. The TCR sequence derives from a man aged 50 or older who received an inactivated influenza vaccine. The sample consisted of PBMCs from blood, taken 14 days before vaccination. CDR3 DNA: TGCAGTGCTGCTAGAACCCCCAACGCCTACGAGCAGTACTTC. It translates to CSAARTPNAYEQYF.